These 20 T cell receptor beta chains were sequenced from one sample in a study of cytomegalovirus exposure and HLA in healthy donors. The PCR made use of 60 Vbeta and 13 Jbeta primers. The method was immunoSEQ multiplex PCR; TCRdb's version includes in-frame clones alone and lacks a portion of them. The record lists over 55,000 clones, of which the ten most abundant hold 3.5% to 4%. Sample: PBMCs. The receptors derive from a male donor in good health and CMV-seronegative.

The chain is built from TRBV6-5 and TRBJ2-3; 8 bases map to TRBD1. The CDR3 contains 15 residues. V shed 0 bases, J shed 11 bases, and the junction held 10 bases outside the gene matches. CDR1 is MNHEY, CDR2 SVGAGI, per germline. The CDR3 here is CASSYSQGAQYKQYF. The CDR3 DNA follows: TGTGCCAGCAGTTACTCCCAGGGGGCACAATATAAGCAGTATTTT.

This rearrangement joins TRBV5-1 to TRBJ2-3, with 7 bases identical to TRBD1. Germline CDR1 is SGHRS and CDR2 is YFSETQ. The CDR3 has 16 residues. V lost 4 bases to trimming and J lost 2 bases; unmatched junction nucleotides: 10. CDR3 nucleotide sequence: TGCGCCAGCAGCCATAGGACAGGAGCAACCACAGATACGCAGTATTTT. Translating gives CASSHRTGATTDTQYF.

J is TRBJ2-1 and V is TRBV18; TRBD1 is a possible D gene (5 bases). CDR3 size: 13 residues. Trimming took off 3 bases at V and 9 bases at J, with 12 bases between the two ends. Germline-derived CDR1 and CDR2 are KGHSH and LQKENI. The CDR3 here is CASSPRGSPEQFF. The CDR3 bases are TGTGCCAGCTCACCTAGGGGCTCTCCTGAGCAGTTCTTC.

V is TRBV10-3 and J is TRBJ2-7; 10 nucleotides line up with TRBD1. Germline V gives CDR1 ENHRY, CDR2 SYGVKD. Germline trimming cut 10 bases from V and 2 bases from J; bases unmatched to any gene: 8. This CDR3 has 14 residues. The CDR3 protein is CATSGGTGAYEQYF. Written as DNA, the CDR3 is TGTGCCACCTCGGGGGGGACAGGGGCCTACGAGCAGTACTTC.

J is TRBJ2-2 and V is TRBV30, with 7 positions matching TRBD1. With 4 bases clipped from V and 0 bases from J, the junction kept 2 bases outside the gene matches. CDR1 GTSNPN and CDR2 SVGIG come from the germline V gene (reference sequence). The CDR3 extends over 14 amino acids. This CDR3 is CAWKGQTNTGELFF. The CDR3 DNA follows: TGTGCCTGGAAGGGACAGACGAACACCGGGGAGCTGTTTTTT.

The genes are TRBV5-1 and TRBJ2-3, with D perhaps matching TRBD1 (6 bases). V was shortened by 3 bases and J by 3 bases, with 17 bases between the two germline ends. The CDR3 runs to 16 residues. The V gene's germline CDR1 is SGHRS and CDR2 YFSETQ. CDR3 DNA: TGCGCCAGCAGCTCATTTACAGGGTACGCAACAGATACGCAGTATTTT. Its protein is CASSSFTGYATDTQYF.

Here the CDR3 reads CASSRDTAYEQYF. CDR3 sequence (DNA): TGTGCCAGCAGCCGGGACACTGCCTACGAGCAGTACTTC. The chain recombines TRBV4-2 with TRBJ2-7, with D possibly TRBD1 on 6 matching bases. Germline values: CDR1 LGHNA, CDR2 YNFKEQ. This CDR3 spans 13 amino acids. V lost 4 bases and J 2 bases, leaving 9 bases between the germline ends.

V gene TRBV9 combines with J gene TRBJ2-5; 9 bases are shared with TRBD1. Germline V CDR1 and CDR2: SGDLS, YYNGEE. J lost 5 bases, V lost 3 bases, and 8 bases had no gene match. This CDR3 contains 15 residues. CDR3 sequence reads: CASSGGQGRGETQYF. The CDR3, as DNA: TGTGCCAGCAGCGGCGGACAGGGGAGAGGGGAGACCCAGTACTTC.

CDR3 amino acids: CASSPRTSGYTDTQYF. CDR3 bases: TGTGCCAGTAGTCCCCGGACTAGCGGTTACACAGATACGCAGTATTTT. The V call is TRBV19, the J call TRBJ2-3, with 10 bases identical to TRBD2. V trimming: 5 bases; J trimming: 2 bases; junction bases outside the gene matches: 7. The CDR3 runs to 16 residues. Germline V gene data show CDR1 as LNHDA and CDR2 as SQIVND (reference sequence).

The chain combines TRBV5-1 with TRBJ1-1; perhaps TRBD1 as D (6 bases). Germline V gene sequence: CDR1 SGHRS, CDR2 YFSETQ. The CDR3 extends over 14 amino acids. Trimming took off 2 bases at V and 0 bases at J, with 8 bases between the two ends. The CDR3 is CASSLWTVNTEAFF. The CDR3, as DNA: TGCGCCAGCAGCTTATGGACAGTGAACACTGAAGCTTTCTTT.

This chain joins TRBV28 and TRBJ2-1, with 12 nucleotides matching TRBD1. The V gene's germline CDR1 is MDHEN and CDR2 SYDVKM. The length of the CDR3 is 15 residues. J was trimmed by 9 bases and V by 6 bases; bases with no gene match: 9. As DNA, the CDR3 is TGTGCCAGCAGCCGAGGGACAGGGGGCAAGGGTGAGCAGTTCTTC. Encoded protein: CASSRGTGGKGEQFF.

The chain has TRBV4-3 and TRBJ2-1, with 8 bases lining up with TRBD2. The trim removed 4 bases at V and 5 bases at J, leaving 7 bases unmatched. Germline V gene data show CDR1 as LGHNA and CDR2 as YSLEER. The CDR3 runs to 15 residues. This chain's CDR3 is CASSLRLASDNEQFF. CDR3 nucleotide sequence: TGCGCCAGCAGCCTAAGACTAGCGAGTGACAATGAGCAGTTCTTC.

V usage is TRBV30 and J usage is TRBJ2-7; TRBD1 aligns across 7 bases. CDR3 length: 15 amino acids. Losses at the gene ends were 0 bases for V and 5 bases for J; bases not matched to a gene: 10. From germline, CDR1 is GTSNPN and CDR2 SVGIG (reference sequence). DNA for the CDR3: TGTGCCTGGAGTGTAGGACAGGCGGTCGCCCACGAGCAGTACTTC. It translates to CAWSVGQAVAHEQYF.

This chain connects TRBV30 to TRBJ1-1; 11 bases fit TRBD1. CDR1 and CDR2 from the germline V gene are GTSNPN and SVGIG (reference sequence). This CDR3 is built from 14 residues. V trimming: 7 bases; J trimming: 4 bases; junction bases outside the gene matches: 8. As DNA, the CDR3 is TGTGCCTCTCAAGCCGGGACAGGGGGCACTGAAGCTTTCTTT. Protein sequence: CASQAGTGGTEAFF.

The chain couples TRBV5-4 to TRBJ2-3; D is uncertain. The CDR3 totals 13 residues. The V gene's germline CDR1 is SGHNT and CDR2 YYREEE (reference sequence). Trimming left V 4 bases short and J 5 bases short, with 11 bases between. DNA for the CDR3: TGTGCCAGCAGCCCCAGACTGGGAGATACGCAGTATTTT. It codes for CASSPRLGDTQYF.

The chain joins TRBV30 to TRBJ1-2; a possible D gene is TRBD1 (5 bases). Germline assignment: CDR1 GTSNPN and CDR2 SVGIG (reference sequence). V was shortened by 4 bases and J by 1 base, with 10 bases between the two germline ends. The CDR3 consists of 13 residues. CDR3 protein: CAWMWGVNYGYTF. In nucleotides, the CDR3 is TGTGCCTGGATGTGGGGGGTTAACTATGGCTACACCTTC.

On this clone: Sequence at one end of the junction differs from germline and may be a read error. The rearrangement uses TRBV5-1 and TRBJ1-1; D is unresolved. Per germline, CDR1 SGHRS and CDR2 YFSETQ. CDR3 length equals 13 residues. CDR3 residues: CASTLVGGREAFF. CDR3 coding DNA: TGCGCCAGCACCTTGGTGGGTGGCAGGGAAGCTTTCTTT.

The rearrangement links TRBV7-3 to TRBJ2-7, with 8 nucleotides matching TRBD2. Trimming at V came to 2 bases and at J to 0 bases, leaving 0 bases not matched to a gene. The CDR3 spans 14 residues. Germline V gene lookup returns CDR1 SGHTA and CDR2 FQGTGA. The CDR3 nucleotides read TGTGCCAGCAGCTTAGCGGGGGGCTCCTACGAGCAGTACTTC. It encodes CASSLAGGSYEQYF.

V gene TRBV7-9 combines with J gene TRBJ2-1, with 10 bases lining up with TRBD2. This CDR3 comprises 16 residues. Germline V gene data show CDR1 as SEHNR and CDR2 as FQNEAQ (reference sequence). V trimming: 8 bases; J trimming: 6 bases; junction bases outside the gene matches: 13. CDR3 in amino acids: CASWTSGGDFFNEQFF. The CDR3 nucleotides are TGTGCCAGCTGGACCAGCGGGGGGGATTTCTTCAATGAGCAGTTCTTC.

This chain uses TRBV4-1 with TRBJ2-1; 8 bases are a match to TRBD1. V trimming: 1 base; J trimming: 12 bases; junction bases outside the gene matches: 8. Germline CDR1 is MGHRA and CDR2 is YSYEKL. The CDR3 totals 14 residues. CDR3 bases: TGCGCCAGCAGCCAAGGACCAGGGGGCTTGAGGCAGTTCTTC. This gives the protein CASSQGPGGLRQFF.